The present T cell receptor (beta chain) was sequenced within a study of cytomegalovirus exposure and HLA in healthy donors. Overall study findings and caveats: Indistinguishable V segments, including TRBV6-2 and TRBV6-3, were excluded. Donor immune exposure was known only as CMV serostatus. Presence/absence analyses rested on an assumption that sequencing depth was roughly uniform across donors.

Donors consisted of healthy bone marrow donors. This clone was recorded once. No antigen is known for it. Both 60 Vbeta primers and 13 Jbeta primers went into the PCR. Libraries were prepared by immunoSEQ multiplex PCR; TCRdb keeps only in-frame clonotypes and omits some of them. There are about 200,000 clones in the sample; roughly 80% occur only once, and about 16% lies in the top ten. Trimming removed 5 bases from V and 2 bases from J, with 15 bases in between. The CDR3 loop spans 15 amino acids. Per germline, CDR1 MNHNS and CDR2 SASEGT. The sample comprised PBMCs. The chain has TRBV6-1 and TRBJ2-5; TRBD1 is a possible D gene (7 bases). This clonotype originated in a man aged 40-55 years in good health and CMV-seronegative. The CDR3 nucleotides are TGTGCCAGCAGTTCGGAGGGGGCTCGGCAAGAGACCCAGTACTTC. Translated: CASSSEGARQETQYF.